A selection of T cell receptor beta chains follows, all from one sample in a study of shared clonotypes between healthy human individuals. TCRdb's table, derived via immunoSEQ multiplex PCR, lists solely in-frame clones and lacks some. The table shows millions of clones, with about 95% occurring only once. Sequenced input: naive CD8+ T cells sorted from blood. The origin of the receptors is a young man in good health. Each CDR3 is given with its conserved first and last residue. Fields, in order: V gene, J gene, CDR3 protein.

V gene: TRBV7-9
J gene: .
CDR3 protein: CASSPQLTASYEQYF

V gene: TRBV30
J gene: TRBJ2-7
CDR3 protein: CAWSLRISGTYEQYF

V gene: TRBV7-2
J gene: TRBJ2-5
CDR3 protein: CASSLPNGGETQYF

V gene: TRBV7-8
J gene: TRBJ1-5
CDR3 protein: CASSYTGVGVNNQPQHF

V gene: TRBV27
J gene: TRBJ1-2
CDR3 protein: CASSLGTGAGYTF

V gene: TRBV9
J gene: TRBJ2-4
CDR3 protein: CASSPRGQNIQYF

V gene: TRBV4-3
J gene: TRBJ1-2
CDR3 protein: CASSQVLRTVDYGYTF

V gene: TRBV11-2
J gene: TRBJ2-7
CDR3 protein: CASSLGQDYEQYF

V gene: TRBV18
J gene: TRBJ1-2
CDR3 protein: CASSPWLNWDYGYTF

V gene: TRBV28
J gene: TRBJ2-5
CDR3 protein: CASAQVGETQYF

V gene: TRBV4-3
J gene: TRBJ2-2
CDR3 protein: CASSQATGWELFF

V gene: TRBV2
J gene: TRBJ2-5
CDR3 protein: CASQKREELGTQYF

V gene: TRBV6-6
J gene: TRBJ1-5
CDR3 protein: CASSSTRVYNQPQHF

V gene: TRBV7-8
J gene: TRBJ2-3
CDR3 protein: CASSPPGGAGTDTQYF

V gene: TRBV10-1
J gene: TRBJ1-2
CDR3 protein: CASSKLPLFIYGYTF

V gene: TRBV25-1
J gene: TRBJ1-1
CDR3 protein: CASTTGGTEAFF

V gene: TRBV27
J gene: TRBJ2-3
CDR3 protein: CASSPTSTDTQYF

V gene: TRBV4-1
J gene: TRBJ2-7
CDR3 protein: CASSQGGGLSYEQYF

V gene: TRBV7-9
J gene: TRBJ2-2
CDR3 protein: CASSPRTSGTPGELFF

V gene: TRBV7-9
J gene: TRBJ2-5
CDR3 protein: CASSLAETYQETQYF

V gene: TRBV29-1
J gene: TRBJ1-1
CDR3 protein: CSVELTAEAFF

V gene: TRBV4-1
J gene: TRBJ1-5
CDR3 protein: CASSLAGVQNNQPQHF

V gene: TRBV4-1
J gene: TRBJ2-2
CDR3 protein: CASSQAGLSNTGELFF

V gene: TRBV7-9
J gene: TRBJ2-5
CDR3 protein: CASSLQDRAETQYF

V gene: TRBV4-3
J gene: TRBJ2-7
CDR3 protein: CASSQVATSVYEQYF

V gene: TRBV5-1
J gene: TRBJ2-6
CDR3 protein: CASSLGVLGSGANVLTF

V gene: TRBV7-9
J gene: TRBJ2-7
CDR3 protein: CASSLDQSSYEQYF

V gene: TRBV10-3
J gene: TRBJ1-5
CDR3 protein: CAISEGTGTYSNQPQHF

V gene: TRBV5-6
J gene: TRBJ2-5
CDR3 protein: CASSAVEMETQYF

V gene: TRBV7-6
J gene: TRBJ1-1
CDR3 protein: CASSRTAAQGALEDTEAFF

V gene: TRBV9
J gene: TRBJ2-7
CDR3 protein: CASSYHSGGSSYEQYF